This passage covers 6 T cell receptor beta chains from one sample sequenced in a study of early T cells in non-severe SARS-CoV-2 infection. TCRdb re-called the 5' RACE reads with MiXCR, one entry per CDR3 protein. The profile covers about 70,000 distinct CDR3 sequences, with 10% to 12% appearing a single time and roughly 4.7% taken by the ten largest. Sequenced material: whole blood. These receptors all come from an adult who was a healthcare worker with PCR-confirmed SARS-CoV-2 infection or an uninfected control (not recorded which).

This clonotype occurred many times. This chain links TRBV12-3 or TRBV12-4 with TRBJ2-3, with D perhaps TRBD2 (6 bases). The CDR3 covers 13 residues. V was pared by 5 bases and J by 1 base, with 7 bases between. The CDR3 nucleotides are TGTGCCAGCAGTGGGACTGGCACAGATACGCAGTATTTT. It codes for CASSGTGTDTQYF.

This clonotype was detected many times. The V call is TRBV7-8, the J call TRBJ1-2; maybe TRBD1 (6 bases). The CDR3 sequence is 16 residues long. Germline CDR1 and CDR2: SGHVS and FQNEAQ. V lost 3 bases and J lost 0, with 14 bases in between. Written as DNA, the CDR3 is TGTGCCAGCAGCTTTGGCAGGGGCGCTTCTAACTATGGCTACACCTTC. Its protein product is CASSFGRGASNYGYTF.

CDR3 DNA sequence: TGTGCCAGCTCTCCGCAGAGCTTCTCCTATAATTCACCCCTCCACTTT. Amino acids: CASSPQSFSYNSPLHF. This chain connects TRBV18 to TRBJ1-6; no reliable D call. There are 16 residues in the CDR3. Between the trimmed V and J ends, which lost 6 bases and 0 bases, there was a span of 12 bases. Germline CDR1 reads KGHSH; CDR2 reads LQKENI.

In its sample, this clonotype was seen a few times. The chain employs TRBV6-2 or TRBV6-3 and TRBJ2-7, with 7 bases that match TRBD1. Germline CDR1 reads MNHEY; CDR2 reads SVGEGT. The CDR3 has 15 amino acids. J lost 5 bases, V lost 6 bases, and 13 bases had no gene match. CDR3 loop: CASSTGQESRDEQYF. CDR3 sequence (DNA): TGTGCCAGCAGCACCGGACAGGAGAGTCGGGACGAGCAGTACTTC.

The rearrangement uses TRBV27 and TRBJ2-2, with D possibly being TRBD2 (6 bases). The V and J ends lost 5 bases and 4 bases respectively, with 14 bases between them. The CDR3 is made up of 15 amino acids. CDR1 and CDR2 (germline): MNHEY, SMNVEV (reference sequence). CDR3 nucleotide sequence: TGTGCCAGCAGTCCATCGGTCGGGGGCACCGGGGAGCTGTTTTTT. Translation: CASSPSVGGTGELFF.

The chain links TRBV16 to TRBJ1-2, with D possibly being TRBD1 (6 bases). The CDR3 length is 14 residues. Germline-derived CDR1 and CDR2 are KGHSY and FQNENV. With 4 bases removed from V and 5 bases from J, the gap between germline ends came to 14 bases. The CDR3 region has the DNA TGTGCCAGCAGCCGGGTACAGGGAGAATATGGCTACACCTTC. Its translation: CASSRVQGEYGYTF.